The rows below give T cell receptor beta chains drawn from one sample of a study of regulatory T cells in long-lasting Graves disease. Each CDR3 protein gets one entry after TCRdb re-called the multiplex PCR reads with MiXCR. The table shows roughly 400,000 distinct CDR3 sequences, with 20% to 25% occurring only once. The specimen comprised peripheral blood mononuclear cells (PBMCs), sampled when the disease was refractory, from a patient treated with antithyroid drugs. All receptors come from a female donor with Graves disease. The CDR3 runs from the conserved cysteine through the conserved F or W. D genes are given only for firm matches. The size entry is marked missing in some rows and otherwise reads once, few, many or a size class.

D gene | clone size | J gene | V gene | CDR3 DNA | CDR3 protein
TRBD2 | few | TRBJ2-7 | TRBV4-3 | TGCGCCAGCAGCCAAGAAGCGGGAGGGATCTACGAGCAGTACTTC | CASSQEAGGIYEQYF
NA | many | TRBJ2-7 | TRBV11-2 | TGTGCCAGCAGCTTAGGCCCAGGTTGGTACGAGCAGTACTTC | CASSLGPGWYEQYF
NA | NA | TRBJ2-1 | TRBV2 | TGTGCCAGCAGTGAAGTCTCCCACAGCTCCTACAATGAGCAGTTCTTC | CASSEVSHSSYNEQFF
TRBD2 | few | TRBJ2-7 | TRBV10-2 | TGCGCCAGCACCCCGGGACTAGCCCCCTACGAGCAGTACTTC | CASTPGLAPYEQYF
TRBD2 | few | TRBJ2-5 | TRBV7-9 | TGTGCCAGCAGCGGCTCGGGACTATACCAAGAGACCCAGTACTTC | CASSGSGLYQETQYF
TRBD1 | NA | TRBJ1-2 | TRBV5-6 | TGTGCCAGCAGCCTAACCGGGACAGGCAGCGCCTATGGCTACACCTTC | CASSLTGTGSAYGYTF
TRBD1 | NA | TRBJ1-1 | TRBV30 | TGTGCCTGGAGGGATGGACAGGGGAGTTTCACTGAAGCTTTCTTT | CAWRDGQGSFTEAFF
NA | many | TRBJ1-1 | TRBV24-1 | TGTGCCACTAGAGGGGAGACTGAAGCTTTCTTT | CATRGETEAFF
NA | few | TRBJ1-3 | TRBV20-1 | TGCAGTGCGGAAGATAACATAAACACCATATATTTT | CSAEDNINTIYF
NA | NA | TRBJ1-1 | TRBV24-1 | TGTGCCACCAGTGATTTGTCCGGTGAAGCTTTCTTT | CATSDLSGEAFF
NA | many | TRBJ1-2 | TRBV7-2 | TGTGCCAGCAGCTTATCAGGTTCTAACTATGGCTACACCTTC | CASSLSGSNYGYTF
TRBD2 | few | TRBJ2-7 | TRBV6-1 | TGTGCCAGCAAAGAAGCGGGAGGAACCGAGCAGTACTTC | CASKEAGGTEQYF
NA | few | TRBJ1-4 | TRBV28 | TGTGCCAGCAGTTTATTTGCCGTAAGCAAAGAAAAACTGTTTTTT | CASSLFAVSKEKLFF
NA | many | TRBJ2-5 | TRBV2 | TGTGCCAGCAGCTTCTTTGCGGAGGGGGAGACCCAGTACTTC | CASSFFAEGETQYF
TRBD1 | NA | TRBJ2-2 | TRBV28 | TGTGCCAGCAGTTTATCGGGACAGGTACCCGGGGAGCTGTTTTTT | CASSLSGQVPGELFF
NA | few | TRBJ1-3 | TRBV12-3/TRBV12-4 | TGTGCCAGCAGATCGCTCCCGACAGCGTCTGGAAACACCATATATTTT | CASRSLPTASGNTIYF
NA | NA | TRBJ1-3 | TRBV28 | TGTGCCAGCTCCGTAGGGAGGAGCTCTGGAAACACCATATATTTT | CASSVGRSSGNTIYF
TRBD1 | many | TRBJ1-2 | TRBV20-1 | TGCAGTGCCTCTCGACAGGGGGCAGACTATGGCTACACCTTC | CSASRQGADYGYTF
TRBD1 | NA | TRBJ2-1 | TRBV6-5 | TGTGCCAGCAGTTACCCGACCGGGACAGGGGAATACAATGAGCAGTTCTTC | CASSYPTGTGEYNEQFF
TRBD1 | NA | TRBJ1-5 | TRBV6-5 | TGTGCCAGCAGTTATCCCGGGACAGGGGGACTTGATCAGCCCCAGCATTTT | CASSYPGTGGLDQPQHF
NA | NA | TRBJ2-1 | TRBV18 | TGTGCCAGCTCACCAGCTCCAGTCTACAATGAGCAGTTCTTC | CASSPAPVYNEQFF
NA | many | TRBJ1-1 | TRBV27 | TGTGCCAGCGCCCCCCACCGGGTGTCCACTGAAGCTTTCTTT | CASAPHRVSTEAFF
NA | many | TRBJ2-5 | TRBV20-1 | TGCAGTGCCAGATTATTAAGGGAGACCCAGTACTTC | CSARLLRETQYF
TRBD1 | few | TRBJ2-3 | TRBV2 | TGTGCCAGCAGTGGCCCCGGGACAGGCCCCACAGATACGCAGTATTTT | CASSGPGTGPTDTQYF
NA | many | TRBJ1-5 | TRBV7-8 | TGTGCCAGCAGCCCGGAGGGCAATCAGCCCCAGCATTTT | CASSPEGNQPQHF
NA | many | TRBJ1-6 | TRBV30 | TGTGCCTGGAGTGACGACAGCTCACCCCTCCACTTT | CAWSDDSSPLHF
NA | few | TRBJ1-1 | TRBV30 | TGTGCCTGGAGCAACCTACAGAACACTGAAGCTTTCTTT | CAWSNLQNTEAFF
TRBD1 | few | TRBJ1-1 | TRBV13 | TGTGCCAGCAGCTTTATCACAGGGGCGGGGGGTAAGACTGAAGCTTTCTTT | CASSFITGAGGKTEAFF
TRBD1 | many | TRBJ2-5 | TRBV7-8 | TGTGCCAGCAGCTTAGCGGCAGGGGGAGAGACCCAGTACTTC | CASSLAAGGETQYF
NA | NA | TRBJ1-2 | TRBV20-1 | TGCAGTGCTAGAGCACAGGGAAGTGGGGGGTATGGCTACACCTTC | CSARAQGSGGYGYTF
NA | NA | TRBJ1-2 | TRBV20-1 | TGCAGTGCTAGGGACAGCGGTATTGGCTACACCTTC | CSARDSGIGYTF
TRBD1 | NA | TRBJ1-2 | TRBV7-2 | TGTGCCAGCAGCCCTGGACAGGGTCTCGGCTACACCTTC | CASSPGQGLGYTF
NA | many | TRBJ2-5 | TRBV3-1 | TGTGCCAGCAGCCAAGTGAGGGACACCGGTCAGACCCAGTACTTC | CASSQVRDTGQTQYF
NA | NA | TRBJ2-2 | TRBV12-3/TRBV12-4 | TGTGCCAGCAGTTTTAACGGGAACACCGGGGAGCTGTTTTTT | CASSFNGNTGELFF
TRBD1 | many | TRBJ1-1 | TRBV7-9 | TGTGCCAGCAGCTCACCGGACAGGGCGAACACTGAAGCTTTCTTT | CASSSPDRANTEAFF
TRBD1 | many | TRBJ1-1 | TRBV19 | TGTGCCAGTAGTCCGACCCTAGGACAGGGGGACACTGAAGCTTTCTTT | CASSPTLGQGDTEAFF
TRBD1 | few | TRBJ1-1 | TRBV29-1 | TGCAGCGTGGGACAGGGGATGACTGAAGCTTTCTTT | CSVGQGMTEAFF
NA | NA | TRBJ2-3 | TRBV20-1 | TGCAGTGCTAGAGGGATTAGCGAAAGAGATACGCAGTATTTT | CSARGISERDTQYF
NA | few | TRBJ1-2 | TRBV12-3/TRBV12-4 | TGTGCCAGCAGTTCAGTATCCCGGGGGGAATATGGCTACACCTTC | CASSSVSRGEYGYTF
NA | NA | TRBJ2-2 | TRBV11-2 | TGTGCCAGCGCGTGGGGTAGTGGCAGGGGGGAGCTGTTTTTT | CASAWGSGRGELFF
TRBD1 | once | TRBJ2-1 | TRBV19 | TGTGCCAGTAGTCCGGGACAGGGGTTCAACGATGAGCAGTTCTTC | CASSPGQGFNDEQFF
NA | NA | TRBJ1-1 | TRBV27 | TGTGCCAGCAGTCCTTCGGTCGGCTACTCCCCTGAAGCTTTCTTT | CASSPSVGYSPEAFF
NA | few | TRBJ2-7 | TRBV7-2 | TGTGCCAGCAGCCATCGGTCAGGGACCTACGAGCAGTACTTC | CASSHRSGTYEQYF
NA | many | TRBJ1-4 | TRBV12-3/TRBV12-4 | TGTGCCAGCAGTGAGACCGGGGGGAAACTGTTTTTT | CASSETGGKLFF
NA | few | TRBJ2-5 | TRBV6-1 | TGTGCCAGCAGTCAAACCAGAAACCAAGAGACCCAGTACTTC | CASSQTRNQETQYF
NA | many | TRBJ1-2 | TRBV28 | TGTGCCAGCAGTACACGGATTAACGGCTACACCTTC | CASSTRINGYTF
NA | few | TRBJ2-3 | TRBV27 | TGTGCCAGCAGTTTTAGAATGGTGGCAGATACGCAGTATTTT | CASSFRMVADTQYF
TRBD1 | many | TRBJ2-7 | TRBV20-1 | TGCAGTGCTTCCGGGACAGAAACCTACGAGCAGTACTTC | CSASGTETYEQYF
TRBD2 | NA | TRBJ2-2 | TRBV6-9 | TGTGCCAGCAGTTATTCCGGGACACCCACGGGACTAGCGGGCCGAAAATCGAACACCGGGGAGCTGTTTTTT | CASSYSGTPTGLAGRKSNTGELFF
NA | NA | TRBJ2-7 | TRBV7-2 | TGTGCCAGCAGCCCCAGACTAGTTTACGAGCAGTACTTC | CASSPRLVYEQYF
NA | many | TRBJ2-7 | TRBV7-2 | TGTGCCAGCAGCTTAGGGGGACCTCTAGGCGAGCAGTACTTC | CASSLGGPLGEQYF
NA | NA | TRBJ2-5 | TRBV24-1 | TGTGCCACCGGGGGTGACCTGGAGACCCAGTACTTC | CATGGDLETQYF